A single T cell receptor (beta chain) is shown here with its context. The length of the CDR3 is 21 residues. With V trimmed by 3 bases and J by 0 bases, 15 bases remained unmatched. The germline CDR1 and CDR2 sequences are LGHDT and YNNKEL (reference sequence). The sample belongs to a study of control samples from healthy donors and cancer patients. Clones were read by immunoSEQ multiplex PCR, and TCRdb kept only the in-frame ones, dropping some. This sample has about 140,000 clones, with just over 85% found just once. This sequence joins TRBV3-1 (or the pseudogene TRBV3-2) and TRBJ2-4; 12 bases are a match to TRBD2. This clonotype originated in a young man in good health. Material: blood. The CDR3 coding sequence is TGTGCCAGCAGCCAGTTACTAGCGGGGGGCGAACACCGAATAGCCAAAAACATTCAGTACTTC. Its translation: CASSQLLAGGEHRIAKNIQYF.